The next 14 T cell receptor beta chains were all read from a single sample in a study of naive and memory T cell subsets. Both TRBC1 and TRBC2 were covered by a beta constant-region primer of two equimolar oligonucleotides. TCRdb reprocessed the UMI-ligation and nested PCR reads with MiXCR, giving one entry per CDR3 protein. The sample includes 150,000 or so distinct CDR3 sequences, approximately 15% of them seen just once. The sequenced material came from naive CD4+ T cells from blood. The receptors were sampled from a human donor in good health.

This chain connects TRBV11-2 to TRBJ2-6; D possibly corresponds to TRBD2 (5 bases). The CDR3 loop spans 19 amino acids. Germline V CDR1 and CDR2: SGHAT, FQNNGV. V gave up 3 bases and J gave up 1 base, with 19 bases separating them. As DNA, the CDR3 is TGTGCCAGCAGCTTCTTCGGCGGAGGCACGAATTCTGGGGCCAACGTCCTGACTTTC. It specifies CASSFFGGGTNSGANVLTF.

The rearrangement joins TRBV6-5 to TRBJ2-1, with 8 bases aligning to TRBD2. Germline assignment: CDR1 MNHEY and CDR2 SVGAGI. This CDR3 is 15 amino acids long. V shed 5 bases and J 5 bases; nucleotides not matched to a gene: 8. The CDR3 bases are TGTGCCAGCAGTCGAGCGGGAGTCATGGACAATGAGCAGTTCTTC. Translating it yields CASSRAGVMDNEQFF.

This clonotype has ten or more counts. This chain joins TRBV7-2 and TRBJ2-3; D remains unclear. The CDR3 runs 16 residues. Germline V gene lookup returns CDR1 SGHTA and CDR2 FQGNSA. The ends were cut back, 1 base at V and 0 bases at J, with 11 bases in the middle. DNA of the CDR3: TGTGCCAGCAGCTTAGGACCCGCGACTAGCACAGATACGCAGTATTTT. Protein: CASSLGPATSTDTQYF.

V usage is TRBV19 and J usage is TRBJ2-7; D is undetermined. The germline V gene has CDR1 LNHDA and CDR2 SQIVND (reference sequence). The CDR3 is 16 residues long. The V end was cut by 3 bases, the J end by 2 bases, with 17 bases between. The CDR3, as DNA: TGTGCCAGTAGTATTCGGGCGGCCACACAGCCCTACGAGCAGTACTTC. Protein product: CASSIRAATQPYEQYF.

This clonotype came up a few times. The rearrangement joins TRBV14 to TRBJ2-1; 7 nucleotides match TRBD2. In germline, CDR1 is SGHDN, CDR2 FVKESK. The CDR3 is 16 amino acids. V was clipped by 3 bases and J by 2 bases; unmatched bases: 7. CDR3 amino acids: CASSHPSGTPYNEQFF. The CDR3 region has the DNA TGTGCCAGCAGCCATCCCAGCGGGACCCCCTACAATGAGCAGTTCTTC.

Only a few counts were recorded for this clonotype. The rearrangement links TRBV20-1 to TRBJ1-1; 8 bases are shared with TRBD1. Germline V CDR1 and CDR2: DFQATT, SNEGSKA (reference sequence). The junction had 11 bases not matched to a gene; V was cut back by 0 bases and J by 5 bases. The CDR3 consists of 16 residues. CDR3 protein: CSARDQAGGWGTEAFF. The CDR3 DNA follows: TGCAGTGCTAGAGATCAAGCAGGGGGCTGGGGAACTGAAGCTTTCTTT.

This sequence joins TRBV24-1 and TRBJ2-3; no definite D call. The CDR3 is 14 amino acids. The V gene's germline CDR1 is KGHDR and CDR2 SFDVKD. V was clipped by 4 bases and J by 0 bases, with 7 bases between them. The chain's CDR3 is CATSESGSTDTQYF. CDR3 in DNA: TGTGCCACCAGTGAGTCCGGGAGCACAGATACGCAGTATTTT.

This rearrangement joins TRBV21-1 to TRBJ2-7; the table gives TRBD2 as D, unverified against the DNA. TRBV21-1 is an annotated pseudogene. The CDR3 runs to 16 residues. Here the CDR3 DNA reads TGTGCCAGCAGACGACCGGGACTAGCGGGAGGATACGAGCAGTACTTC. Amino acid sequence: CASRRPGLAGGYEQYF.

The chain couples TRBV5-1 to TRBJ2-5; D perhaps matches TRBD2 (6 bases). The CDR3 loop spans 15 amino acids. V was pared by 1 base and J by 6 bases, with 16 bases between. Germline CDR1 reads SGHRS; CDR2 reads YFSETQ. CDR3 sequence (DNA): TGCGCCAGCAGCTTGTGGAGGGGTAATATCAAGACCCAGTACTTC. Amino acids: CASSLWRGNIKTQYF.

The CDR3 protein is CATSRPKPGTNSYEQYF. The CDR3 DNA sequence: TGTGCCACCAGCAGACCTAAACCGGGGACGAATAGCTACGAGCAGTACTTC. The chain joins TRBV15 to TRBJ2-7; D assignment may be TRBD1 or TRBD2 (5 bases each). The CDR3 is made up of 17 amino acids. V lost 2 bases and J lost 3, with 20 bases in between. Germline CDR1 reads LNHNV; CDR2 reads YYDKDF (reference sequence).

The chain uses TRBV27 and TRBJ2-7, with D possibly matching TRBD1 (6 bases). Per the germline V gene, CDR1 is MNHEY and CDR2 is SMNVEV (reference sequence). V lost 2 bases and J lost 3, with 17 bases in between. The CDR3 totals 16 residues. CDR3 amino acids: CASSLSQGSDSYEQYF. CDR3 DNA sequence: TGTGCCAGCAGTTTAAGCCAGGGGAGCGACAGCTACGAGCAGTACTTC.

The rearrangement links TRBV30 to TRBJ2-7; 9 bases line up with TRBD1. Germline V gene sequence: CDR1 GTSNPN, CDR2 SVGIG (reference sequence). The CDR3 sequence is 16 residues long. V shed 0 bases and J 2 bases; nucleotides not matched to a gene: 8. The CDR3: CAWSVRGTGRTYEQYF. The CDR3 DNA follows: TGTGCCTGGAGTGTACGGGGGACAGGGAGGACCTACGAGCAGTACTTC.

In its sample, this clonotype was seen a few times. The gene calls are TRBV7-2 and TRBJ2-1; D call uncertain. CDR1 SGHTA and CDR2 FQGNSA come from the germline V gene. The V and J ends lost 3 bases and 0 bases respectively, with 9 bases between them. This CDR3 comprises 15 residues. The CDR3 DNA reads as TGTGCCAGCAGCTTTATCCCTGCCTCCTACAATGAGCAGTTCTTC. Its translation: CASSFIPASYNEQFF. Drawing the rest from reference TRBV7-2 and TRBJ2-1, the complete variable domain is GAGVSQSPSNKVTEKGKDVELRCDPISGHTALYWYRQSLGQGLEFLIYFQGNSAPDKSGLPSDRFSAERTGGSVSTLTIQRTQQEDSAVYLCASSFIPASYNEQFFGPGTRLTVL.

This clonotype came up a few times. The genes are TRBV20-1 and TRBJ2-1; 7 bases line up with TRBD2. Germline CDR1 DFQATT, CDR2 SNEGSKA (reference sequence). The V segment lost 3 bases and the J segment 8 bases; nucleotides outside the gene matches: 13. This CDR3 is built from 15 residues. The CDR3, as DNA: TGCAGTGCTAGTCCGCTGGGCAGCCGGGGGGATGAGCAGTTCTTC. Translated: CSASPLGSRGDEQFF.